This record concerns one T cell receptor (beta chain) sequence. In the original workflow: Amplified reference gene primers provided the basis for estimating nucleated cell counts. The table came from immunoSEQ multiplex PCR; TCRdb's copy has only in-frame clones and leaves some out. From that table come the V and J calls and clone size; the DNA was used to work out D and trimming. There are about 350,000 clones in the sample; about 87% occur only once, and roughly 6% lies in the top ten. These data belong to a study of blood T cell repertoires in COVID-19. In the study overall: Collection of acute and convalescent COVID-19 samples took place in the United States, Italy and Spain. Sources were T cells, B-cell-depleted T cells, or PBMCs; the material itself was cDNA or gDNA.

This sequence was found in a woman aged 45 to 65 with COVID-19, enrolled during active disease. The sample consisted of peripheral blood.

The CDR3 loop reads CASSPGGTNEKLFF. The CDR3 coding sequence is TGTGCCAGCAGCCCCGGGGGAACTAATGAAAAACTGTTTTTT. The chain combines TRBV5-4 with TRBJ1-4; D is perhaps TRBD1 (5 bases). Per germline, CDR1 SGHNT and CDR2 YYREEE (reference sequence). The CDR3 consists of 14 residues. V was pared by 4 bases and J by 1 base, with 8 bases between.